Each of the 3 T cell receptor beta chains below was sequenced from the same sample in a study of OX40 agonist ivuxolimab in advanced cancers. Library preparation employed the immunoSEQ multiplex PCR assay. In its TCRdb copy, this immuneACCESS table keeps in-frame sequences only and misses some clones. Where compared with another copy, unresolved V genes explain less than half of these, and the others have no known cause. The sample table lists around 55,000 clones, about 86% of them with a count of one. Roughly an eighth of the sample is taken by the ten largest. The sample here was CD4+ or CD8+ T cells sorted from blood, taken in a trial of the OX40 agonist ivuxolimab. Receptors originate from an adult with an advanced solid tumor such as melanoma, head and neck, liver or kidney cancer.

In DNA form, the CDR3 reads TGTGCCAGCAGCTTAGCGCCGGGGGGGGATGAAAAACTGTTTTTT. Translating gives CASSLAPGGDEKLFF. This rearrangement joins TRBV11-2 to TRBJ1-4; weak D call: TRBD1 (5 bases). CDR3 size: 15 residues. V gave up 1 base and J gave up 6 bases, with 12 bases separating them. Per the germline V gene, CDR1 is SGHAT and CDR2 is FQNNGV.

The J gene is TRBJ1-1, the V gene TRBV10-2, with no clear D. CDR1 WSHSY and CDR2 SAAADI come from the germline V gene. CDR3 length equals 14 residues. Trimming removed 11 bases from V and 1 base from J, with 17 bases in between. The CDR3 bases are TGCGCCGGCCCAGGTAAGGGTGGGAACACTGAAGCTTTCTTT. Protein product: CAGPGKGGNTEAFF.

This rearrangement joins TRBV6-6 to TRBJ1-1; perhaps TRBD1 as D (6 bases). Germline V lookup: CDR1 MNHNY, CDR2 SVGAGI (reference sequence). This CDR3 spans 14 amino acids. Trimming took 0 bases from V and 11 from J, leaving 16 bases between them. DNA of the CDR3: TGTGCCAGCAGTTACTCCAAGGGGGGTTTTTGGGCTTTCTTT. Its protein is CASSYSKGGFWAFF.